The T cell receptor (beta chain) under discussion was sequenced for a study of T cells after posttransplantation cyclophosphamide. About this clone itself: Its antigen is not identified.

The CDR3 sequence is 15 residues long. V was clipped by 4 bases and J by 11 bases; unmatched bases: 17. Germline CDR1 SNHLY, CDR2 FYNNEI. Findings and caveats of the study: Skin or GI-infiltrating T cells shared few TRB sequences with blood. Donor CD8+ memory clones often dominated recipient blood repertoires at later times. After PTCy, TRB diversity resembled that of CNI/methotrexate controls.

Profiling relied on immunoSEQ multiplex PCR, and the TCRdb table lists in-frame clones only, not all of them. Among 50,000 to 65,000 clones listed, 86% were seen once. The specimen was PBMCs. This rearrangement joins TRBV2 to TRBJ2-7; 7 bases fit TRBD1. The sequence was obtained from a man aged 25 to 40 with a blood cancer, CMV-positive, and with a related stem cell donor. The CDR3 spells CASSGNRDSSTTEYF. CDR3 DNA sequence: TGTGCCAGCAGTGGAAACCGGGACAGTTCTACGACGGAGTACTTC.